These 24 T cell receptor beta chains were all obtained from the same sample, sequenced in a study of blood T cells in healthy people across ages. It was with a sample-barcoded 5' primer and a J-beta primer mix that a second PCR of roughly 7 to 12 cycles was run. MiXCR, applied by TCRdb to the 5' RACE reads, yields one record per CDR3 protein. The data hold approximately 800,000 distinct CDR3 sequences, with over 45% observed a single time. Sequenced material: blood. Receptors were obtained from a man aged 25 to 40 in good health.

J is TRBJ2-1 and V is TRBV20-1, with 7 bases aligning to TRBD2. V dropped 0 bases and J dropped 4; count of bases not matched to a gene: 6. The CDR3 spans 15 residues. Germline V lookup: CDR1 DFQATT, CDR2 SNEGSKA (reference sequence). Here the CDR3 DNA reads TGCAGTGCTAGAGATCTTCTAGCGGAGTACAATGAGCAGTTCTTC. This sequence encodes CSARDLLAEYNEQFF.

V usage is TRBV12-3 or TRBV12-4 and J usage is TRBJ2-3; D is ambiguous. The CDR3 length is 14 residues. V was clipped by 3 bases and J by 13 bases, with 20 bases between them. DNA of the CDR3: TGTGCCAGCAGTTTCGGAGTGAGAGCAGATATGGAGTATTTT. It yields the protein CASSFGVRADMEYF.

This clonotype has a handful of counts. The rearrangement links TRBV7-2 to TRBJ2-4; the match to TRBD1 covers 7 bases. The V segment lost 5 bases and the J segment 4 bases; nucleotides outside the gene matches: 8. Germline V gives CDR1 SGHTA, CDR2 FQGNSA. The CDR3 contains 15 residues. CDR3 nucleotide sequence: TGTGCCAGCAGCCAGACGACAGGGCAGAAAAACATTCAGTACTTC. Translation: CASSQTTGQKNIQYF.

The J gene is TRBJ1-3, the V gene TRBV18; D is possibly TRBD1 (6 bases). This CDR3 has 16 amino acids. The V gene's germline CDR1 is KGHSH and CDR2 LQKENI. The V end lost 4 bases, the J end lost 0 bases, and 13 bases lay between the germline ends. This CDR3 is CASSLQEGGSGNTIYF. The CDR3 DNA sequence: TGTGCCAGCTCACTCCAAGAAGGGGGCTCTGGAAACACCATATATTTT.

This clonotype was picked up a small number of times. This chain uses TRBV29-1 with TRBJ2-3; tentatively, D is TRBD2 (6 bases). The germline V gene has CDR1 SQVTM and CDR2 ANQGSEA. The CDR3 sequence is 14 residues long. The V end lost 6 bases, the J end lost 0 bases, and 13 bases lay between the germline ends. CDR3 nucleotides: TGCAGCGTCACGGGGGAGAGTAGCACAGATACGCAGTATTTT. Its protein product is CSVTGESSTDTQYF.

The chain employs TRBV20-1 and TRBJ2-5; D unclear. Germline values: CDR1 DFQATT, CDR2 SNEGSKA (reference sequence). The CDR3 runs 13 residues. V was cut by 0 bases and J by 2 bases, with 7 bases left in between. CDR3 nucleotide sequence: TGCAGTGCTAGAGATACCTTACAAGAGACCCAGTACTTC. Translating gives CSARDTLQETQYF.

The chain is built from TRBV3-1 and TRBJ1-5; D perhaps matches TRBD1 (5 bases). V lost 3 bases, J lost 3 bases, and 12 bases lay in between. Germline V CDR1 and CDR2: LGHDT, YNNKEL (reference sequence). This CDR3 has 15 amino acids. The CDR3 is CASSQGPVVNQPQHF. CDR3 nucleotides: TGTGCCAGCAGCCAGGGACCGGTTGTCAATCAGCCCCAGCATTTT.

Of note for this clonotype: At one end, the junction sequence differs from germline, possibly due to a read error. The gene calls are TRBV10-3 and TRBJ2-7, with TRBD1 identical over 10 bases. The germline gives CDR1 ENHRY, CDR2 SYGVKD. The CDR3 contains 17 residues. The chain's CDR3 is CATSVSPGQGISYEQYF. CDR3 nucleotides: TGTGCCACCAGTGTATCCCCGGGACAGGGGATTTCCTACGAGCAGTACTTC.

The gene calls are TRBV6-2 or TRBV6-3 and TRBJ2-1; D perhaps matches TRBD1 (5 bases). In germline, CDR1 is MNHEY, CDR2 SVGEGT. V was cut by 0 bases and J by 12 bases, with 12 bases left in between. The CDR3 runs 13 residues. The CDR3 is CASSYSKGRGQFF. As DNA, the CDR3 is TGTGCCAGCAGTTACTCGAAGGGAAGGGGGCAGTTCTTC.

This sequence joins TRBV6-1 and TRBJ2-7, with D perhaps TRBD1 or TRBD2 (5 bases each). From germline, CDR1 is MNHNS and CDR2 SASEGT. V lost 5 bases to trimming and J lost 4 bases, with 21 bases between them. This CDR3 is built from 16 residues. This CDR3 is CASSHDPGRIRYEQYF. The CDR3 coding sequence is TGTGCCAGCAGTCACGACCCGGGACGGATACGTTACGAGCAGTACTTC.

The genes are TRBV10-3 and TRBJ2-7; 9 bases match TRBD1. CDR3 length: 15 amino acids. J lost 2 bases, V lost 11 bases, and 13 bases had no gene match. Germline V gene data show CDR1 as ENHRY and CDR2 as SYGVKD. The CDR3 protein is CAAREGQGETYEQYF. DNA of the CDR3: TGTGCCGCCCGCGAGGGACAGGGTGAAACCTACGAGCAGTACTTC.

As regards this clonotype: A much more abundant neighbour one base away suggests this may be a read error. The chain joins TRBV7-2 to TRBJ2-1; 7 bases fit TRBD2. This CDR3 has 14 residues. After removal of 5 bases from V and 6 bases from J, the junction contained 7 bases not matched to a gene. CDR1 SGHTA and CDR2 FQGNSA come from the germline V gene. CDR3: CASSVSSGLNEQFF. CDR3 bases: TGTGCCAGCAGCGTGTCTAGCGGACTCAATGAGCAGTTCTTC.

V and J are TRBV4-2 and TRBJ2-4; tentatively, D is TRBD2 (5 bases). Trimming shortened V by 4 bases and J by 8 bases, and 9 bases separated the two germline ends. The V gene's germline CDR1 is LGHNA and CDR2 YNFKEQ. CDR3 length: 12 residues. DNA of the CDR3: TGTGCCAGCAGCCGAGACGGGGACATTCAGTACTTC. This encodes CASSRDGDIQYF.

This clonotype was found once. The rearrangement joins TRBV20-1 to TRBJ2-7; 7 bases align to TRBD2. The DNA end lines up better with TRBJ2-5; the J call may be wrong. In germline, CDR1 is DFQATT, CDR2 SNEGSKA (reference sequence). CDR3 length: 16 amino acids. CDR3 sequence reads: CSAAQLEVSGLETQYF. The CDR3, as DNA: TGCAGTGCTGCCCAACTCGAGGTTAGCGGGCTGGAGACCCAGTACTTC.

The CDR3 region has the DNA TGTGCCAGCAGCCTGGGGGAGCGCTATCAGTACTTC. This codes for CASSLGERYQYF. This chain uses TRBV5-8 with TRBJ2-7, with D possibly being TRBD1 or TRBD2 (5 bases each). Deletions cut 4 bases from V and 10 bases from J, with 15 bases between. Per the germline V gene, CDR1 is SGHTS and CDR2 is YDEGEE. This CDR3 is built from 12 residues. The complete variable domain, with remaining parts taken from reference TRBV5-8 and TRBJ2-7, reads EAGVTQSPTHLIKTRGQQATLRCSPISGHTSVYWYQQALGLGLQFLLWYDEGEERNRGNFPPRFSGRQFPNYSSELNVNALELEDSALYLCASSLGERYQYFGPGTRLTVT.

CDR3 in amino acids: CSARDGDREAFF. DNA for the CDR3: TGCAGTGCTAGAGATGGCGACAGGGAAGCTTTCTTT. The chain combines TRBV20-1 with TRBJ1-1, with a tentative D call TRBD1 (6 bases). Trimming removed 0 bases at V and 8 bases at J, with 10 bases between. The CDR3 sequence is 12 residues long. The germline gives CDR1 DFQATT, CDR2 SNEGSKA (reference sequence).

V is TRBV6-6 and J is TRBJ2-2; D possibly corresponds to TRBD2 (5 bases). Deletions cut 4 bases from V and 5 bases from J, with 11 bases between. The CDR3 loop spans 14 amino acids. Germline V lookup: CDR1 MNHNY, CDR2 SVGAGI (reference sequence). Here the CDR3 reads CASSSGLNTGELFF. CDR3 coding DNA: TGTGCCAGCAGTTCCGGACTGAATACCGGGGAGCTGTTTTTT.

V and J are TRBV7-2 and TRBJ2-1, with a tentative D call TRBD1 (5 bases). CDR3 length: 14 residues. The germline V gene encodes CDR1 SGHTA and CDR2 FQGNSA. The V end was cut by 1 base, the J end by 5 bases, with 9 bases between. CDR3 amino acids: CASSLEGADNEQFF. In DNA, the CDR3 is TGTGCCAGCAGCTTAGAAGGGGCTGACAATGAGCAGTTCTTC.

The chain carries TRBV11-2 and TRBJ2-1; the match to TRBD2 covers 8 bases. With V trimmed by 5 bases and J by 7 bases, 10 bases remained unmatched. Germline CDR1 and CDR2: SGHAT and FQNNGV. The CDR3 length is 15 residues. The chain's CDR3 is CASSKRAGAGNEQFF. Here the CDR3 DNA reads TGTGCCAGCAGCAAAAGAGCGGGAGCGGGAAATGAGCAGTTCTTC.

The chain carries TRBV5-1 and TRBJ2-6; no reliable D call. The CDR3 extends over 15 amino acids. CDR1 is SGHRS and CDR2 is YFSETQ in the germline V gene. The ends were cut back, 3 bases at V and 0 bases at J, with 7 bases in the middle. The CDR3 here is CASSSKNSGANVLTF. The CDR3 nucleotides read TGCGCCAGCAGCTCTAAAAACTCTGGGGCCAACGTCCTGACTTTC.

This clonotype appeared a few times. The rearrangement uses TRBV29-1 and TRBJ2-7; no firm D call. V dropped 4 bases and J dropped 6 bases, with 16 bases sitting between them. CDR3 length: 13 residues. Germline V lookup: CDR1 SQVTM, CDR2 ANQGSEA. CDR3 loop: CSVVPPTSREQYF. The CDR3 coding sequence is TGCAGCGTTGTCCCCCCGACAAGCCGCGAGCAGTACTTC.

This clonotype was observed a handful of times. For the CDR3, the DNA is TGTGCCAGCAGTTTGACCCCTCGCTACGAGCAGTACTTC. This sequence encodes CASSLTPRYEQYF. This chain connects TRBV12-3 or TRBV12-4 to TRBJ2-7; D not certain. V was pared by 3 bases and J by 3 bases, with 9 bases between. There are 13 residues in the CDR3.

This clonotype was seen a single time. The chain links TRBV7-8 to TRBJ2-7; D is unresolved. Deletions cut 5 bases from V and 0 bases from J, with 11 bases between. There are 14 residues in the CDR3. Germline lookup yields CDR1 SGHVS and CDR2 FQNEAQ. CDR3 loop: CASSRSRFSYEQYF. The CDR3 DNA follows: TGTGCCAGCAGCCGCTCGCGTTTCTCCTACGAGCAGTACTTC. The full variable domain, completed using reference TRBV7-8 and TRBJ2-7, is GAGVSQSPRYKVAKRGQDVALRCDPISGHVSLFWYQQALGQGPEFLTYFQNEAQLDKSGLPSDRFFAERPEGSVSTLKIQRTQQEDSAVYLCASSRSRFSYEQYFGPGTRLTVT.

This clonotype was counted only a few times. CDR3 nucleotides: TGTGCCAGCAGTGTCCTGGACACCTACGAGCAGTACTTC. It specifies CASSVLDTYEQYF. The chain recombines TRBV27 with TRBJ2-7; weak D call: TRBD1 (5 bases). Trimming stripped 5 bases from V and 2 bases from J, with 10 bases between. The CDR3 runs to 13 residues. CDR1 and CDR2 from the germline V gene are MNHEY and SMNVEV (reference sequence).